This T cell receptor beta chain was found in a study of OX40 agonist ivuxolimab in advanced cancers. About the research overall: The patients got ivuxolimab, which is an agonistic anti-OX40 (CD134) antibody. While on treatment, patients had intravenous ivuxolimab at 0.01 to 10 mg/kg every 2 weeks. The study's findings and limits: Researchers report that CD8+ T cells had, on average, more expanded clones than CD4+. Some patients without response likewise showed low normalized clonal expansion.

Per the germline V gene, CDR1 is MDHEN and CDR2 is SYDVKM. Trimming removed 3 bases from V and 10 bases from J; junction bases left unmatched: 6. There are 14 residues in the CDR3. Generated by immunoSEQ multiplex PCR, the TCRdb table keeps only in-frame clones and is missing some. The table has tens of thousands of clones, about 85% seen once. Notes on this clone: Its antigen remains unknown.

The V call is TRBV28, the J call TRBJ2-1, with TRBD2 matching 10 bases. The TCR was taken from an adult with an advanced solid tumor such as melanoma, head and neck, liver or kidney cancer. The sample consisted of CD4+ or CD8+ T cells sorted from blood, taken in a trial of the OX40 agonist ivuxolimab. The CDR3 spells CASSFTSGKAEQFF. The CDR3 bases are TGTGCCAGCAGTTTTACTAGCGGGAAGGCGGAGCAGTTCTTC.